The clone carrying this T cell receptor beta chain appeared a few times. Its antigen is unknown. J lost 6 bases, V lost 4 bases, and 6 bases had no gene match. Germline V CDR1 and CDR2: SGHKS, YYEKEE (reference sequence). The CDR3 consists of 16 residues. This record comes from a study of T cells in Graves' hyperthyroidism and ophthalmopathy. Study-wide points: In the analysis, a 13 V-J model separated ophthalmopathy from stable hyperthyroidism. Most expanded thyroid clonotypes above 0.001 also appeared in blood.

This sample holds PBMCs from around 9.9 ml fresh peripheral blood. Amplified regions were TCR beta CDR3 sequences from RNA transcripts. The TCR CDR3 first-round RT-PCR relied on the HTBI primer set. One entry per CDR3 protein results from TCRdb running MiXCR on the multiplex PCR reads. Among roughly 250,000 distinct CDR3 sequences, about 20% were seen once, and the ten largest hold around two thirds. The sequencing input was blood. This chain uses TRBV5-5 with TRBJ2-1; 14 bases line up with TRBD2. The source is a man between 25 and 39 years old with Graves' ophthalmopathy. CDR3 DNA: TGTGCCAGCAGCCGGGGACTAGCGGGAGTTCGCAATGAGCAGTTCTTC. Its translation: CASSRGLAGVRNEQFF.